The 22 T cell receptor beta chains listed next were all sequenced from one sample in a study of blood T cell repertoires in COVID-19. Data came from immunoSEQ multiplex PCR; TCRdb stores just in-frame clones and leaves some out. The sample yields 110,000 or so clones, over 75% seen once. Sequencing input: peripheral blood. The source of these receptors is a woman aged 45-65 years with acute or convalescent COVID-19.

The DNA of the CDR3 is TGTGCCAGCAGCGTAGGGTCGGGACTACTCACAGATACGCAGTATTTT. Protein sequence: CASSVGSGLLTDTQYF. The chain combines TRBV9 with TRBJ2-3, with 7 bases aligning to TRBD2. V was pared by 0 bases and J by 2 bases, with 6 bases of the junction left unmatched. CDR3 length: 16 amino acids. Germline V gives CDR1 SGDLS, CDR2 YYNGEE.

The table lists this clone with a count of one. The chain carries TRBV9 and TRBJ1-6; D not resolved. Germline CDR1 reads SGDLS; CDR2 reads YYNGEE. The CDR3 spans 14 residues. V dropped 0 bases and J dropped 6 bases, with 7 bases sitting between them. In nucleotides, the CDR3 is TGTGCCAGCAGCGTAGCTACGAGTAATTCACCCCTCCACTTT. The encoded protein is CASSVATSNSPLHF.

V gene TRBV19 combines with J gene TRBJ2-1; D is possibly TRBD1 (6 bases). The CDR3 is 14 amino acids. Germline V gene data show CDR1 as LNHDA and CDR2 as SQIVND (reference sequence). The ends were cut back, 4 bases at V and 7 bases at J, with 14 bases in the middle. The CDR3 protein is CASSRPGVKNEQFF. The CDR3 coding sequence is TGTGCCAGTAGTAGACCAGGGGTTAAAAATGAGCAGTTCTTC.

This sequence joins TRBV5-4 and TRBJ2-5; the D gene is possibly TRBD1 (6 bases). Germline CDR1 SGHNT, CDR2 YYREEE (reference sequence). CDR3 size: 14 residues. With 4 bases removed from V and 0 bases from J, the gap between germline ends came to 10 bases. CDR3 protein: CASSHRGYQETQYF. The CDR3 coding sequence is TGTGCCAGCAGCCATAGGGGGTACCAAGAGACCCAGTACTTC. The complete variable domain, with remaining parts taken from reference TRBV5-4 and TRBJ2-5, reads ETGVTQSPTHLIKTRGQQVTLRCSSQSGHNTVSWYQQALGQGPQFIFQYYREEENGRGNFPPRFSGLQFPNYSSELNVNALELDDSALYLCASSHRGYQETQYFGPGTRLLVL.

This clone has just a few counts. CDR3 bases: TGTGCCAGCAGCTTAGTGCGACAGGGGCTTAATGAAAAACTGTTTTTT. Residues: CASSLVRQGLNEKLFF. The genes are TRBV7-8 and TRBJ1-4; 8 bases match TRBD1. V gave up 1 base and J gave up 4 bases; unmatched junction bases: 5. The V gene's germline CDR1 is SGHVS and CDR2 FQNEAQ. The CDR3 contains 16 residues.

V usage is TRBV5-1 and J usage is TRBJ1-1; tentative D call: TRBD1 (6 bases). The CDR3 runs to 15 residues. CDR1 is SGHRS, CDR2 YFSETQ, per germline. The V and J ends lost 1 base and 7 bases respectively, with 17 bases between them. The CDR3 is CASSLLTGQGDEAFF. As DNA, the CDR3 is TGCGCCAGCAGCTTGCTGACAGGTCAAGGAGATGAAGCTTTCTTT.

Only a few counts were recorded for this clone. This rearrangement joins TRBV5-1 to TRBJ1-5, with TRBD1 as a possible D gene (5 bases). Trimming stripped 3 bases from V and 6 bases from J, with 16 bases between. Per germline, CDR1 SGHRS and CDR2 YFSETQ. CDR3 length: 15 amino acids. The CDR3 nucleotides are TGCGCCAGCAGCTCGACGGGGGGGAACGGTCAGCCCCAGCATTTT. Its protein product is CASSSTGGNGQPQHF. Filled out from reference TRBV5-1 and TRBJ1-5, the complete variable domain reads KAGVTQTPRYLIKTRGQQVTLSCSPISGHRSVSWYQQTPGQGLQFLFEYFSETQRNKGNFPGRFSGRQFSNSRSEMNVSTLELGDSALYLCASSSTGGNGQPQHFGDGTRLSIL.

The CDR3 protein is CASSLYDRGISGNTIYF. Written as DNA, the CDR3 is TGTGCCAGCAGCTTGTACGACAGGGGAATCTCTGGAAACACCATATATTTT. The chain uses TRBV5-6 and TRBJ1-3, with 8 nucleotides matching TRBD1. The germline gives CDR1 SGHDT, CDR2 YYEEEE. The CDR3 sequence is 17 residues long. Trimming took 1 base from V and 0 from J; bases not matched to a gene: 6.

This chain connects TRBV13 to TRBJ2-6; 8 positions match TRBD1. The CDR3 runs to 18 residues. Trimming at V came to 3 bases and at J to 4 bases, leaving 11 bases not matched to a gene. Germline CDR1 is PRHDT and CDR2 is FYEKMQ (reference sequence). DNA for the CDR3: TGTGCCAGCAGCTTGTATGTCAGGGGGCTGTCGGGGGCCAACGTCCTGACTTTC. Translation: CASSLYVRGLSGANVLTF.

The V and J genes are TRBV29-1 and TRBJ1-1; 7 bases fit TRBD1. Trimming cost V 4 bases and J 11 bases; bases outside gene matches: 13. CDR1 is SQVTM, CDR2 ANQGSEA, per germline. CDR3 length equals 13 residues. The CDR3 region is CSVVYGGGGWAFF. The CDR3 DNA reads TGCAGCGTTGTATATGGAGGGGGCGGATGGGCTTTCTTT.

Many counts were recorded for this clone. This chain's CDR3 is CASSEAAGFGADTEAFF. Written as DNA, the CDR3 is TGTGCCAGCAGTGAAGCCGCAGGGTTTGGGGCGGACACTGAAGCTTTCTTT. The chain uses TRBV2 and TRBJ1-1, with a possible D match to TRBD1 (5 bases). The CDR3 contains 17 residues. Deletions cut 0 bases from V and 3 bases from J, with 17 bases between. Germline lookup yields CDR1 SNHLY and CDR2 FYNNEI. Supplemented by reference TRBV2 and TRBJ1-1, the full variable domain reads EPEVTQTPSHQVTQMGQEVILRCVPISNHLYFYWYRQILGQKVEFLVSFYNNEISEKSEIFDDQFSVERPDGSNFTLKIRSTKLEDSAMYFCASSEAAGFGADTEAFFGQGTRLTVV.

The V call is TRBV30, the J call TRBJ1-2; D is unresolved. Germline V gene lookup returns CDR1 GTSNPN and CDR2 SVGIG (reference sequence). The CDR3 consists of 13 residues. Trimming took off 0 bases at V and 8 bases at J, with 13 bases between the two ends. This CDR3 is CAWSVKGVRGYTF. In DNA, the CDR3 is TGTGCCTGGAGTGTAAAGGGAGTAAGAGGCTACACCTTC.

This sequence joins TRBV30 and TRBJ1-5; 7 nucleotides line up with TRBD1. Germline V CDR1 and CDR2: GTSNPN, SVGIG (reference sequence). This CDR3 is 15 amino acids long. The ends lost 3 bases at V and 2 bases at J; junction bases unmatched: 7. The CDR3 region is CAWRATGTGNQPQHF. In DNA form, the CDR3 reads TGTGCCTGGAGAGCGACCGGGACAGGCAATCAGCCCCAGCATTTT. Variable domain in full (rest from reference TRBV30 and TRBJ1-5): SQTIHQWPATLVQPVGSPLSLECTVEGTSNPNLYWYRQAAGRGLQLLFYSVGIGQISSEVPQNLSASRPQDRQFILSSKKLLLSDSGFYLCAWRATGTGNQPQHFGDGTRLSIL.

CDR3 sequence: CASRQPGTGQYEQYF. The CDR3 nucleotides are TGTGCCAGCAGGCAACCCGGGACAGGGCAATACGAGCAGTACTTC. The chain is built from TRBV6-6 and TRBJ2-7; TRBD1 aligns across 9 bases. Germline values: CDR1 MNHNY, CDR2 SVGAGI (reference sequence). The CDR3 contains 15 residues. Trimming at V came to 6 bases and at J to 4 bases, leaving 10 bases not matched to a gene.

V usage is TRBV19 and J usage is TRBJ1-1; D remains unclear. The ends were cut back, 1 base at V and 5 bases at J, with 5 bases in the middle. The CDR3 sequence is 12 residues long. Germline lookup yields CDR1 LNHDA and CDR2 SQIVND (reference sequence). CDR3 in DNA: TGTGCCAGTAGTATAGGGCAGACTGAAGCTTTCTTT. Its translation is CASSIGQTEAFF.

The V call is TRBV7-2, the J call TRBJ2-7, with 7 bases aligning to TRBD1. Germline assignment: CDR1 SGHTA and CDR2 FQGNSA. The CDR3 is 15 residues long. J lost 4 bases, V lost 5 bases, and 11 bases had no gene match. The CDR3 sequence is CASSTTRGPGYEQYF. The CDR3 nucleotides read TGTGCCAGCAGCACCACTAGGGGGCCCGGATACGAGCAGTACTTC.

J is TRBJ1-2 and V is TRBV28, with D possibly being TRBD1 (5 bases). The CDR3 covers 17 residues. Germline CDR1 is MDHEN and CDR2 is SYDVKM. The V end was cut by 6 bases, the J end by 5 bases, with 25 bases between. The CDR3 DNA is TGTGCCAGCAGCCCCTACAGGCGGACGGGTCCTGGGTATGGCTACACCTTC. The encoded protein is CASSPYRRTGPGYGYTF.

The chain has TRBV5-4 and TRBJ1-4; D remains ambiguous. Germline V CDR1 and CDR2: SGHNT, YYREEE (reference sequence). The V end lost 4 bases, the J end lost 6 bases, and 13 bases lay between the germline ends. The length of the CDR3 is 14 residues. CDR3 sequence: CASSMGQYDEKLFF. CDR3 DNA: TGTGCCAGCAGCATGGGTCAGTATGATGAAAAACTGTTTTTT.

The CDR3 sequence is CASSPTGTNTGELFF. In DNA form, the CDR3 reads TGTGCCAGCAGCCCGACAGGGACGAACACCGGGGAGCTGTTTTTT. The chain links TRBV5-5 to TRBJ2-2; 7 bases fit TRBD1. The CDR3 length is 15 residues. Losses at the gene ends were 4 bases for V and 0 bases for J; bases not matched to a gene: 3. Per germline, CDR1 SGHKS and CDR2 YYEKEE (reference sequence).

The chain combines TRBV19 with TRBJ2-2; D unresolved. The CDR3 has 16 amino acids. The V and J ends lost 5 bases and 2 bases respectively, with 15 bases between them. Germline assignment: CDR1 LNHDA and CDR2 SQIVND (reference sequence). The CDR3 sequence is CASSARNRVNTGELFF. The CDR3 DNA reads TGTGCCAGTAGTGCACGAAACCGAGTAAACACCGGGGAGCTGTTTTTT.

This clone has just a few counts. The chain recombines TRBV5-1 with TRBJ1-1, with a tentative D call TRBD1 (5 bases). Deletions cut 1 base from V and 6 bases from J, with 10 bases between. CDR3 length: 13 amino acids. Looked up from germline, CDR1 is SGHRS and CDR2 is YFSETQ. Here the CDR3 DNA reads TGCGCCAGCAGCTTGACAGGTGACGCTGAAGCTTTCTTT. Translated: CASSLTGDAEAFF.

The chain's CDR3 is CSASSSTGNQPQHF. The CDR3 DNA follows: TGCAGTGCTAGTAGCTCCACAGGGAATCAGCCCCAGCATTTT. The gene calls are TRBV20-1 and TRBJ1-5; possible D gene TRBD1, 6 bases. CDR3 length equals 14 residues. Trimming removed 3 bases from V and 4 bases from J, with 13 bases in between. CDR1 DFQATT and CDR2 SNEGSKA come from the germline V gene (reference sequence).